The 20 T cell receptor beta chains in this list originate from one sample, sequenced in a study of blood T cell repertoires in COVID-19. TCRdb's table, derived via immunoSEQ multiplex PCR, lists solely in-frame clones and lacks some. The sample contains 200,000 to 250,000 clones, 80% to 90% of which appear only once. Material: peripheral blood. These receptors came from a woman of 80 years or more with acute or convalescent COVID-19.

V and J are TRBV9 and TRBJ1-1; D is uncertain. V lost 3 bases, J lost 7 bases, and 10 bases lay in between. This CDR3 is built from 12 residues. CDR1 SGDLS and CDR2 YYNGEE come from the germline V gene. The CDR3 nucleotides read TGTGCCAGCAGCGCCTTTTCCGGTGAAGCTTTCTTT. As protein: CASSAFSGEAFF.

This clone was detected only a few times. The CDR3 DNA is TGTGCCAGCAGTCCTAACTTGGGGGGACTGGGAAAACTGTTTTTT. Its protein product is CASSPNLGGLGKLFF. The chain employs TRBV28 and TRBJ1-4; perhaps TRBD1 as D (5 bases). Germline V gives CDR1 MDHEN, CDR2 SYDVKM. V lost 5 bases to trimming and J lost 10 bases, with 20 bases between them. The CDR3 totals 15 residues.

This clone was seen only once. V gene TRBV15 combines with J gene TRBJ2-7; D call uncertain. The CDR3 runs 14 residues. The V gene's germline CDR1 is LNHNV and CDR2 YYDKDF (reference sequence). Deletions cut 1 base from V and 7 bases from J, with 14 bases between. The CDR3 region is CATSRGGTLGEQYF. CDR3 in DNA: TGTGCCACCAGCAGAGGAGGTACCCTCGGGGAGCAGTACTTC.

This rearrangement joins TRBV19 to TRBJ1-2; D not resolved. Germline V gene data show CDR1 as LNHDA and CDR2 as SQIVND (reference sequence). The germline V and J ends were trimmed by 6 bases and 0 bases, with 11 bases remaining between them. CDR3 size: 14 residues. CDR3 DNA: TGTGCCAGTAGGAAGGCGGGAACTAACTATGGCTACACCTTC. Translated: CASRKAGTNYGYTF.

The chain couples TRBV5-4 to TRBJ1-1; D is unresolved. V dropped 1 base and J dropped 0 bases, with 7 bases sitting between them. Germline CDR1 reads SGHNT; CDR2 reads YYREEE (reference sequence). The CDR3 runs 14 residues. CDR3 bases: TGTGCCAGCAGCTTGTCTCAGTTGAACACTGAAGCTTTCTTT. It codes for CASSLSQLNTEAFF.

This chain connects TRBV30 to TRBJ2-1; D ambiguous. The length of the CDR3 is 13 residues. Per the germline V gene, CDR1 is GTSNPN and CDR2 is SVGIG (reference sequence). V dropped 2 bases and J dropped 5 bases, with 10 bases sitting between them. The CDR3 coding sequence is TGTGCCTGGAGTCTTAACCGAGACAATGAGCAGTTCTTC. As protein: CAWSLNRDNEQFF.

This clone was counted once. The chain carries TRBV7-8 and TRBJ2-2; the D gene is possibly TRBD2 (6 bases). The germline V and J ends were trimmed by 5 bases and 2 bases, with 15 bases remaining between them. Germline assignment: CDR1 SGHVS and CDR2 FQNEAQ. This CDR3 has 16 residues. The CDR3: CASSPRTGENTGELFF. CDR3 in DNA: TGTGCCAGCAGCCCTCGGACGGGGGAAAACACCGGGGAGCTGTTTTTT.

This clone has a handful of counts. V and J are TRBV12-3 or TRBV12-4 and TRBJ1-2; D unclear. The ends were cut back, 7 bases at V and 5 bases at J, with 11 bases in the middle. This CDR3 has 12 residues. The CDR3 sequence: CASTNGGYGYTF. The CDR3 region has the DNA TGTGCCAGCACGAATGGAGGGTATGGCTACACCTTC.

This rearrangement joins TRBV7-2 to TRBJ2-2; D perhaps matches TRBD1 (5 bases). Trimming stripped 0 bases from V and 4 bases from J, with 12 bases between. CDR3 length: 16 residues. CDR1 and CDR2 from the germline V gene are SGHTA and FQGNSA. DNA of the CDR3: TGTGCCAGCAGCTTAGCGGCAGGGTTGGCCACCGGGGAGCTGTTTTTT. Protein product: CASSLAAGLATGELFF.

The J gene is TRBJ1-1, the V gene TRBV7-2; D is ambiguous. The CDR3 sequence is 11 residues long. The ends were cut back, 5 bases at V and 11 bases at J, with 12 bases in the middle. The germline V gene encodes CDR1 SGHTA and CDR2 FQGNSA. The CDR3 DNA sequence: TGTGCCAGCAGCAGACTCGATGAGGCTTTCTTT. Translated, it gives CASSRLDEAFF.

The chain is built from TRBV3-1 (or the pseudogene TRBV3-2) and TRBJ2-7; maybe TRBD1 (5 bases). Trimming removed 3 bases from V and 6 bases from J, with 21 bases in between. The CDR3 sequence is 16 residues long. Germline V CDR1 and CDR2: LGHDT, YNNKEL (reference sequence). The chain's CDR3 is CASSHKTVKGLCEQYF. The CDR3 DNA reads TGTGCCAGCAGCCACAAAACGGTGAAGGGGCTGTGCGAGCAGTACTTC.

This clone was seen once. V and J are TRBV15 and TRBJ1-4; 8 bases fit TRBD1. The CDR3 has 15 amino acids. After removal of 5 bases from V and 3 bases from J, the junction contained 5 bases not matched to a gene. In germline, CDR1 is LNHNV, CDR2 YYDKDF (reference sequence). CDR3 DNA: TGTGCCACCAGCCTGGAGGGACAGGCTAATGAAAAACTGTTTTTT. This codes for CATSLEGQANEKLFF.

V and J are TRBV6-2 or TRBV6-3 and TRBJ1-2; 7 bases agree with TRBD1. The V gene's germline CDR1 is MNHEY and CDR2 SVGEGT. This CDR3 has 15 amino acids. V shed 0 bases, J shed 8 bases, and the junction held 9 bases outside the gene matches. CDR3 residues: CASSYSLEGAQGYTF. The CDR3 DNA reads as TGTGCCAGCAGTTACTCGCTAGAGGGGGCGCAGGGCTACACCTTC.

This clone showed up just once. J is TRBJ2-7 and V is TRBV5-1; 8 nucleotides agree with TRBD1. The trim removed 4 bases at V and 2 bases at J, leaving 8 bases unmatched. The CDR3 has 15 residues. The germline V gene encodes CDR1 SGHRS and CDR2 YFSETQ. The CDR3: CASSLTTGDTYEQYF. The CDR3 DNA is TGCGCCAGCAGCCTTACGACAGGGGACACCTACGAGCAGTACTTC.

Only a few counts were recorded for this clone. The genes are TRBV5-6 and TRBJ1-5; 7 bases line up with TRBD1. The V gene end was trimmed by 4 bases and the J gene end by 6 bases; junction bases not matched to a gene: 4. The CDR3 has 13 residues. The germline CDR1 and CDR2 sequences are SGHDT and YYEEEE. In DNA, the CDR3 is TGTGCCAGCAGCCTGGACAGGAGTCAGCCCCAGCATTTT. Encoded protein: CASSLDRSQPQHF.

This clone has a single count. This chain connects TRBV21-1 to TRBJ2-5; the DNA was not used to check the table's D call, TRBD2. TRBV21-1 counts as a pseudogene. The CDR3 loop spans 19 amino acids. CDR3 nucleotide sequence: TGTGCCAGCAGCAAAGATAAAGGGTCCGCGAGGAGGGTGAGGGAGACCCAGTACTTC. It encodes CASSKDKGSARRVRETQYF.

A single count supports this clone. This chain joins TRBV29-1 and TRBJ2-5, with 9 bases matching TRBD2. The V segment lost 4 bases and the J segment 4 bases; nucleotides outside the gene matches: 7. This CDR3 is 14 amino acids long. CDR1 is SQVTM and CDR2 is ANQGSEA in the germline V gene. The chain's CDR3 is CSVALAGRGETQYF. DNA of the CDR3: TGCAGCGTTGCGCTAGCGGGGCGGGGAGAGACCCAGTACTTC.

This clone was counted once. This chain uses TRBV30 with TRBJ2-2; the match to TRBD1 covers 7 bases. This CDR3 is 14 amino acids long. V lost 5 bases to trimming and J lost 0 bases; unmatched junction nucleotides: 3. The germline V gene has CDR1 GTSNPN and CDR2 SVGIG (reference sequence). The CDR3 reads CAWVGQTNTGELFF. CDR3 DNA sequence: TGTGCCTGGGTGGGACAGACGAACACCGGGGAGCTGTTTTTT.

The chain carries TRBV11-2 and TRBJ2-3; a weak D match, TRBD2 (5 bases). This CDR3 is built from 16 residues. Germline CDR1 and CDR2: SGHAT and FQNNGV. The ends were cut back, 4 bases at V and 0 bases at J, with 14 bases in the middle. The CDR3 coding sequence is TGTGCCAGCAGCTCCTTCCGCAGCGGTAGCACAGATACGCAGTATTTT. Protein sequence: CASSSFRSGSTDTQYF.

The rearrangement uses TRBV18 and TRBJ1-2; D not resolved. Germline V gene lookup returns CDR1 KGHSH and CDR2 LQKENI. V was cut by 6 bases and J by 2 bases, with 13 bases left in between. This CDR3 is built from 14 residues. CDR3: CASSPGDHNYGYTF. For the CDR3, the DNA is TGTGCCAGCTCCCCCGGAGATCACAACTATGGCTACACCTTC.